This T cell receptor beta chain was sequenced in a study of molecular identifiers for immune sequencing clone quantification. From germline, CDR1 is SGHDN and CDR2 FVKESK. The CDR3 extends over 12 amino acids. Remarks on this clonotype: A much larger clone differs by one base, so this may be a read error.

TCRdb re-called the PCR reads with MiXCR, one entry per CDR3 protein. The sample includes 100,000 or so distinct CDR3 sequences, under 40% of them seen just once. The TCR sequence derives from a human donor in good health. Some libraries in this study had Jurkat cell RNA spiked in. Sequences were obtained from naive CD8+ T cells from blood, with Jurkat cell RNA spiked in. The sample's subset: FACS-sorted CD8+CD4-CCR7+CD45RA+ naive T cells. The chain uses TRBV14 and TRBJ2-7; D is ambiguous. CDR3: CASSQAAYELYF. Here the CDR3 DNA reads TGTGCCAGCAGCCAAGCAGCCTACGAGCTGTACTTC.